The 30 T cell receptor beta chains below were found in one sample sequenced in a study of CD8 T cells in ankylosing spondylitis. Regarding the study as a whole: Roughly 8 highly homologous variants made up a TCR beta motif that seemed to typify ankylosing spondylitis blood.

Which antigens these TCRs recognize remains unknown. MiXCR, applied by TCRdb to the 5' RACE reads, yields one record per CDR3 protein. The sample consists of a few hundred thousand distinct CDR3 sequences, roughly 12% of them appearing once. The material sequenced was blood, either unsorted or a sorted T cell fraction (not recorded which). These receptors came from a male donor with ankylosing spondylitis.

This clonotype has more than one count but fewer than ten. The chain carries TRBV20-1 and TRBJ1-4, with a possible D match to TRBD1 (6 bases). There are 15 residues in the CDR3. The V gene lost 6 bases and the J gene lost 4 bases, with 18 bases spanning the gap. Germline V lookup: CDR1 DFQATT, CDR2 SNEGSKA (reference sequence). This CDR3 is CSAPGGGQGNEKLFF. CDR3 coding DNA: TGCAGTGCGCCCGGGGGGGGGCAGGGTAATGAAAAACTGTTTTTT.

The rearrangement joins TRBV7-9 to TRBJ1-1; unclear D gene. The CDR3 totals 15 residues. Trimming cost V 4 bases and J 0 bases, with 12 bases left between them. The germline CDR1 and CDR2 sequences are SEHNR and FQNEAQ (reference sequence). The CDR3 region is CASSSPKQVNTEAFF. For the CDR3, the DNA is TGTGCCAGCAGCTCCCCAAAACAAGTGAACACTGAAGCTTTCTTT. The full variable domain, in which reference TRBV7-9 and TRBJ1-1 provide the parts outside the CDR3, is DTGVSQNPRHKITKRGQNVTFRCDPISEHNRLYWYRQTLGQGPEFLTYFQNEAQLEKSRLLSDRFSAERPKGSFSTLEIQRTEQGDSAMYLCASSSPKQVNTEAFFGQGTRLTVV.

This clonotype was observed a few times. The chain employs TRBV12-5 and TRBJ2-2; weak D call: TRBD1 (6 bases). This CDR3 comprises 14 residues. V lost 4 bases and J 3 bases, leaving 9 bases between the germline ends. Germline CDR1 and CDR2: LGHNT and FRNRAP. The CDR3 sequence: CASGSRTDTGELFF. Here the CDR3 DNA reads TGTGCTAGTGGTTCGAGGACAGACACCGGGGAGCTGTTTTTT. Full variable domain (missing parts from reference TRBV12-5 and TRBJ2-2): DARVTQTPRHKVTEMGQEVTMRCQPILGHNTVFWYRQTMMQGLELLAYFRNRAPLDDSGMPKDRFSAEMPDATLATLKIQPSEPRDSAVYFCASGSRTDTGELFFGEGSRLTVL.

The V and J genes are TRBV20-1 and TRBJ2-2; tentative D call: TRBD2 (5 bases). The germline gives CDR1 DFQATT, CDR2 SNEGSKA (reference sequence). CDR3 size: 15 residues. Trimming left V 3 bases short and J 2 bases short, with 13 bases between. The CDR3 protein is CSASILVPNTGELFF. The CDR3 coding sequence is TGCAGTGCTAGTATACTAGTCCCCAACACCGGGGAGCTGTTTTTT.

The rearrangement joins TRBV19 to TRBJ2-3; weak D call: TRBD2 (6 bases). V gave up 8 bases and J gave up 2 bases, with 14 bases separating them. The germline CDR1 and CDR2 sequences are LNHDA and SQIVND (reference sequence). CDR3 length: 14 amino acids. CDR3 DNA sequence: TGTGCCAGTTCTCAGCTAGCGAACACAGATACGCAGTATTTT. This translates into CASSQLANTDTQYF.

This clonotype was seen only a few times. This chain joins TRBV3-1 and TRBJ2-1; 12 bases are a match to TRBD2. Germline CDR1 reads LGHDT; CDR2 reads YNNKEL (reference sequence). Trimming removed 0 bases from V and 7 bases from J; junction bases left unmatched: 7. There are 17 residues in the CDR3. The CDR3 DNA follows: TGTGCCAGCAGCCAAGATAAAGCTAGCGGGAGGGCGAATGAGCAGTTCTTC. It is translated as CASSQDKASGRANEQFF.

This clonotype was seen only a few times. The chain combines TRBV27 with TRBJ2-5, with D possibly matching TRBD2 (5 bases). Trimming took off 5 bases at V and 5 bases at J, with 18 bases between the two ends. CDR3 size: 15 residues. Germline values: CDR1 MNHEY, CDR2 SMNVEV (reference sequence). As DNA, the CDR3 is TGTGCCAGCAGTGGGTCTGGAGGATTTGGTGAGACCCAGTACTTC. It translates to CASSGSGGFGETQYF.

The sample holds a few counts of this clonotype. This chain uses TRBV29-1 with TRBJ1-4; D is perhaps TRBD1 (5 bases). Germline CDR1 is SQVTM and CDR2 is ANQGSEA. This CDR3 is 18 amino acids long. The ends were cut back, 4 bases at V and 7 bases at J, with 28 bases in the middle. CDR3 loop: CSVVPQGEGSSSGEKLFF. For the CDR3, the DNA is TGCAGCGTTGTGCCCCAGGGAGAGGGGTCGTCGTCAGGTGAAAAACTGTTTTTT. Full variable domain (rest looked up from reference TRBV29-1 and TRBJ1-4): SAVISQKPSRDICQRGTSLTIQCQVDSQVTMMFWYRQQPGQSLTLIATANQGSEATYESGFVIDKFPISRPNLTFSTLTVSNMSPEDSSIYLCSVVPQGEGSSSGEKLFFGSGTQLSVL.

This clonotype was counted between two and nine times. The chain combines TRBV11-3 with TRBJ1-2, with no clear D. The CDR3 spans 13 residues. V was pared by 0 bases and J by 4 bases, with 6 bases between. In germline, CDR1 is SGHNT, CDR2 YENEEA. The CDR3 sequence is CASSLERTYGYTF. DNA for the CDR3: TGTGCCAGCAGCTTAGAGCGTACCTATGGCTACACCTTC. The full variable domain, completed using reference TRBV11-3 and TRBJ1-2, is EAGVVQSPRYKIIEKKQPVAFWCNPISGHNTLYWYLQNLGQGPELLIRYENEEAVDDSQLPKDRFSAERLKGVDSTLKIQPAELGDSAVYLCASSLERTYGYTFGSGTRLTVV.

The CDR3 bases are TGCGCCAGCAGCGACGGGGTCGTCCAGGGAGAAAAACTGTTTTTT. It codes for CASSDGVVQGEKLFF. The rearrangement uses TRBV5-1 and TRBJ1-4; tentative D call: TRBD1 (5 bases). Germline V gene sequence: CDR1 SGHRS, CDR2 YFSETQ. This CDR3 comprises 15 residues. V was shortened by 4 bases and J by 8 bases, with 18 bases between the two germline ends.

This clonotype has a handful of counts. The genes are TRBV29-1 and TRBJ1-2; D call uncertain. Germline CDR1 reads SQVTM; CDR2 reads ANQGSEA. Trimming removed 5 bases from V and 8 bases from J, with 18 bases in between. The CDR3 covers 13 residues. The CDR3 is CSVLKVGRRGYTF. In DNA, the CDR3 is TGCAGCGTTTTGAAAGTAGGACGTAGAGGCTACACCTTC.

This clonotype came up a few times. This chain uses TRBV20-1 with TRBJ2-1; TRBD2 matches at 8 bases. Germline trimming cut 5 bases from V and 7 bases from J; bases unmatched to any gene: 7. The CDR3 loop spans 13 amino acids. Per germline, CDR1 DFQATT and CDR2 SNEGSKA (reference sequence). CDR3 coding DNA: TGCAGTGCTGACGGACTAGCCGGGAATGAGCAGTTCTTC. Its translation: CSADGLAGNEQFF.

This clonotype was observed a few times. The chain employs TRBV12-3 or TRBV12-4 and TRBJ2-1; 12 bases are shared with TRBD2. The CDR3 loop spans 17 amino acids. J lost 6 bases, V lost 5 bases, and 11 bases had no gene match. CDR3 region: CASSPSGLAGNRNEQFF. The CDR3 coding sequence is TGTGCCAGCAGTCCCAGTGGACTAGCGGGAAACCGCAATGAGCAGTTCTTC.

This clonotype was observed at least ten times. V is TRBV7-9 and J is TRBJ2-1, with 11 bases identical to TRBD1. The V gene's germline CDR1 is SEHNR and CDR2 FQNEAQ (reference sequence). The trim removed 2 bases at V and 3 bases at J, leaving 3 bases unmatched. This CDR3 spans 16 amino acids. This chain's CDR3 is CASSLPGQGDYNEQFF. The CDR3 bases are TGTGCCAGCAGCTTACCGGGACAGGGGGACTACAATGAGCAGTTCTTC.

In this sample, this clonotype turned up a few times. The DNA of the CDR3 is TGTGCCACCAGTGAGCCGACGGCAGCGAGCTCCTACAATGAGCAGTTCTTC. As protein: CATSEPTAASSYNEQFF. The chain uses TRBV24-1 and TRBJ2-1; D gene ambiguous. V was shortened by 4 bases and J by 0 bases, with 15 bases between the two germline ends. The CDR3 contains 17 residues. Germline V gene data show CDR1 as KGHDR and CDR2 as SFDVKD.

This clonotype was counted ten times or more. This chain joins TRBV29-1 and TRBJ2-2; 11 bases are a match to TRBD2. The CDR3 contains 17 residues. V shed 7 bases, J shed 0 bases, and the junction held 10 bases outside the gene matches. Germline assignment: CDR1 SQVTM and CDR2 ANQGSEA. The chain's CDR3 is CSAPGTSGGANTGELFF. DNA for the CDR3: TGCAGCGCCCCCGGGACTAGCGGAGGCGCGAACACCGGGGAGCTGTTTTTT.

The table lists this clonotype with a few counts. The V call is TRBV15, the J call TRBJ1-2; possible D gene TRBD1, 5 bases. The V end lost 1 base, the J end lost 0 bases, and 18 bases lay between the germline ends. CDR1 and CDR2 (germline): LNHNV, YYDKDF (reference sequence). The CDR3 loop spans 18 amino acids. The CDR3 bases are TGTGCCACCAGCAGAGGTCGGGCAGGGAGGAATGCTAACTATGGCTACACCTTC. Translation gives CATSRGRAGRNANYGYTF.

The V call is TRBV7-9, the J call TRBJ2-3, with no clear D. The ends were cut back, 0 bases at V and 6 bases at J, with 13 bases in the middle. This CDR3 is built from 15 residues. Germline lookup yields CDR1 SEHNR and CDR2 FQNEAQ (reference sequence). The CDR3 nucleotides are TGTGCCAGCAGCTTAGCTTCAGATACCCCCGATACGCAGTATTTT. The encoded protein is CASSLASDTPDTQYF. Looking up the rest from reference TRBV7-9 and TRBJ2-3 gives the full variable domain: DTGVSQNPRHKITKRGQNVTFRCDPISEHNRLYWYRQTLGQGPEFLTYFQNEAQLEKSRLLSDRFSAERPKGSFSTLEIQRTEQGDSAMYLCASSLASDTPDTQYFGPGTRLTVL.

This clonotype was picked up a small number of times. Written as DNA, the CDR3 is TGTGCCAGCAGCTTGCCAGCGGTCAGGACCGGGGAGCTGTTTTTT. Its translation is CASSLPAVRTGELFF. The chain carries TRBV5-4 and TRBJ2-2; D possibly corresponds to TRBD2 (5 bases). This CDR3 spans 15 amino acids. V was cut by 1 base and J by 5 bases, with 12 bases left in between. Germline CDR1 is SGHNT and CDR2 is YYREEE (reference sequence).

At least ten counts were recorded for this clonotype. The chain has TRBV28 and TRBJ2-1, with D unclear. The length of the CDR3 is 11 residues. The germline gives CDR1 MDHEN, CDR2 SYDVKM. V was pared by 0 bases and J by 9 bases, with 3 bases between. The CDR3 DNA follows: TGTGCCAGCAGTTTATGGGGTGAGCAGTTCTTC. This codes for CASSLWGEQFF.

This clonotype was observed a handful of times. V gene TRBV29-1 combines with J gene TRBJ1-1, with D hard to call. V shed 2 bases and J shed 0 bases, with 7 bases lying between them. Germline-derived CDR1 and CDR2 are SQVTM and ANQGSEA. This CDR3 has 13 amino acids. CDR3 in DNA: TGCAGCGTTGAAAGGGCGATGAACACTGAAGCTTTCTTT. Translating it yields CSVERAMNTEAFF.

This clonotype has a count of ten or more. V is TRBV10-3 and J is TRBJ1-3; D is perhaps TRBD1 (5 bases). Trimming removed 7 bases from V and 3 bases from J, with 7 bases in between. Germline V lookup: CDR1 ENHRY, CDR2 SYGVKD. The CDR3 extends over 12 amino acids. The CDR3 loop is CAITRDGNTIYF. As DNA, the CDR3 is TGTGCCATCACCAGGGATGGAAACACCATATATTTT.

The chain employs TRBV10-3 and TRBJ2-5, with a possible D match to TRBD2 (8 bases). The germline V gene encodes CDR1 ENHRY and CDR2 SYGVKD. CDR3 length equals 13 residues. Trimming left V 11 bases short and J 5 bases short, with 18 bases between. CDR3 DNA sequence: TGTGCCGGAGCCCGGGGGGGACAGGAGACCCAGTACTTC. It codes for CAGARGGQETQYF.

V usage is TRBV7-2 and J usage is TRBJ1-2; possibly TRBD1 for D (6 bases). The CDR3 length is 14 residues. The V end was cut by 5 bases, the J end by 7 bases, with 17 bases between. In germline, CDR1 is SGHTA, CDR2 FQGNSA. As DNA, the CDR3 is TGTGCCAGCAGCCCTACGAAGGGGGGAGGTGGCTACACCTTC. Translating gives CASSPTKGGGGYTF.

This clonotype has at least ten counts. The chain is built from TRBV24-1 and TRBJ2-5; D is possibly TRBD1 (6 bases). Germline CDR1 reads KGHDR; CDR2 reads SFDVKD. V lost 0 bases, J lost 2 bases, and 12 bases lay in between. This CDR3 contains 16 residues. The CDR3 protein is CATSDLRRGGQETQYF. As DNA, the CDR3 is TGTGCCACCAGTGATTTGCGCAGGGGTGGACAAGAGACCCAGTACTTC.

The rearrangement joins TRBV15 to TRBJ2-1; D gene ambiguous. The germline CDR1 and CDR2 sequences are LNHNV and YYDKDF (reference sequence). The CDR3 sequence is 14 residues long. V gave up 4 bases and J gave up 0 bases, with 7 bases separating them. The CDR3 spells CATSTRSSYNEQFF. The CDR3 nucleotides read TGTGCCACCAGCACCAGGTCCTCCTACAATGAGCAGTTCTTC.

This chain links TRBV21-1 with TRBJ1-6; no DNA check was done on the table's D call, TRBD1. TRBV21-1 represents a pseudogene. The length of the CDR3 is 15 residues. In DNA, the CDR3 is TGTGCCAGAGCAAAGAAGACAGGGCTGTACTCACCCCTCCACTTT. It is translated as CARAKKTGLYSPLHF.

This clonotype came up a few times. The chain uses TRBV5-1 and TRBJ2-3, with 13 bases fitting TRBD2. The J segment lost 6 bases and the V segment lost 4 bases, leaving 8 bases of the junction unmatched. Germline values: CDR1 SGHRS, CDR2 YFSETQ. The CDR3 consists of 16 residues. The CDR3 loop reads CASSPPLAGGSDTQYF. CDR3 DNA: TGCGCCAGCAGCCCGCCACTAGCGGGAGGGTCTGATACGCAGTATTTT.

The chain couples TRBV5-8 to TRBJ1-2; 9 bases agree with TRBD1. This CDR3 has 17 amino acids. V lost 0 bases to trimming and J lost 8 bases; unmatched junction nucleotides: 14. Germline CDR1 is SGHTS and CDR2 is YDEGEE. The CDR3 nucleotides read TGTGCCAGCAGCTTGGCAGTATTACAGGGGGCTTTCGGAGGCTACACCTTC. Its translation is CASSLAVLQGAFGGYTF. The full variable domain, rest sourced from reference TRBV5-8 and TRBJ1-2, is EAGVTQSPTHLIKTRGQQATLRCSPISGHTSVYWYQQALGLGLQFLLWYDEGEERNRGNFPPRFSGRQFPNYSSELNVNALELEDSALYLCASSLAVLQGAFGGYTFGSGTRLTVV.

The rearrangement joins TRBV20-1 to TRBJ1-2, with a tentative D call TRBD1 (5 bases). V was trimmed by 3 bases and J by 2 bases, leaving 13 bases between them. Germline CDR1 and CDR2: DFQATT and SNEGSKA (reference sequence). The CDR3 extends over 14 amino acids. This chain's CDR3 is CSASGQQENYGYTF. In DNA, the CDR3 is TGCAGTGCTAGCGGGCAACAGGAAAACTATGGCTACACCTTC.